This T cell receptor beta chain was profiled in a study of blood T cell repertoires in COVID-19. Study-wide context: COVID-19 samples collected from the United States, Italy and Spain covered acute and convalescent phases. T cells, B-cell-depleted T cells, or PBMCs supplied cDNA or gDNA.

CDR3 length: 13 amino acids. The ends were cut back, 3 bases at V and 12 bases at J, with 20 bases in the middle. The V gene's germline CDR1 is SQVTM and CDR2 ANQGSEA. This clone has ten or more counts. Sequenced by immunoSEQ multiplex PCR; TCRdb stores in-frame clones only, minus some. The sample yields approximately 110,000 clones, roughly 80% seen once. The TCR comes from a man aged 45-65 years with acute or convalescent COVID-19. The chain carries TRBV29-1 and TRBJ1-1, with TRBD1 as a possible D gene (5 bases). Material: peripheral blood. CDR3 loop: CSVDGQGKTRTFF. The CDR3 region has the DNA TGCAGCGTTGACGGGCAGGGTAAGACCAGGACTTTCTTT.